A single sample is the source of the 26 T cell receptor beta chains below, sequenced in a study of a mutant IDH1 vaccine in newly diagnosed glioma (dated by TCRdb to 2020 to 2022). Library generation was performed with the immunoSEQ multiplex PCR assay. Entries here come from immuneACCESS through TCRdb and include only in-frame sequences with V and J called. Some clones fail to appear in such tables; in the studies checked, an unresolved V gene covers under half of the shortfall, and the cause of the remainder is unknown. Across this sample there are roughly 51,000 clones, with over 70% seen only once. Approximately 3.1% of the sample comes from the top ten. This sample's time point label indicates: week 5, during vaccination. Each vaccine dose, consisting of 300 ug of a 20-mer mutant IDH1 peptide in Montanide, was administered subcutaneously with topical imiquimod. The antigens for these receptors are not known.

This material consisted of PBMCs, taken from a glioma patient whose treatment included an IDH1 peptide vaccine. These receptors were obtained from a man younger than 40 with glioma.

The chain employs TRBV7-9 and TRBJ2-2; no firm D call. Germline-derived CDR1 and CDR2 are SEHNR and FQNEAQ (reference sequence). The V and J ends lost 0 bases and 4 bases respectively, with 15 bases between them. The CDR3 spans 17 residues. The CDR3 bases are TGTGCCAGCAGCTTAGCAGGCGACGGAACCAGCACCGGGGAGCTGTTTTTT. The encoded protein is CASSLAGDGTSTGELFF. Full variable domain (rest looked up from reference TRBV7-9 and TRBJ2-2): DTGVSQNPRHKITKRGQNVTFRCDPISEHNRLYWYRQTLGQGPEFLTYFQNEAQLEKSRLLSDRFSAERPKGSFSTLEIQRTEQGDSAMYLCASSLAGDGTSTGELFFGEGSRLTVL.

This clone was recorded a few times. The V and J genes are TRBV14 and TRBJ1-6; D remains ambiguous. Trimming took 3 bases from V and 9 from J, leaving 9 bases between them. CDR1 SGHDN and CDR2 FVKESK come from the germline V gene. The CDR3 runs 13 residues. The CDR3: CASSHGGGSPLHF. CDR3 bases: TGTGCCAGCAGCCACGGAGGTGGTTCACCCCTCCACTTT. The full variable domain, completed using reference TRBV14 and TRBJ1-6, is EAGVTQFPSHSVIEKGQTVTLRCDPISGHDNLYWYRRVMGKEIKFLLHFVKESKQDESGMPNNRFLAERTGGTYSTLKVQPAELEDSGVYFCASSHGGGSPLHFGNGTRLTVT.

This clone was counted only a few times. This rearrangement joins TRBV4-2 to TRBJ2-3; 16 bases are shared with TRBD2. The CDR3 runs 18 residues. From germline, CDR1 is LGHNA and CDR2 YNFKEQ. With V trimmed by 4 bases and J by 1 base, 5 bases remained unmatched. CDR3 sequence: CASSPGLAGGPGTDTQYF. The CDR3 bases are TGTGCCAGCAGCCCGGGACTAGCGGGGGGGCCGGGCACAGATACGCAGTATTTT.

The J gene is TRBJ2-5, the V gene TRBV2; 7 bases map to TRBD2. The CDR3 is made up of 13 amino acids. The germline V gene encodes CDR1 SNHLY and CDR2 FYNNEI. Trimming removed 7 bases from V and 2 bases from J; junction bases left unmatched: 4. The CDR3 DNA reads TGTGCCAGCATTGCTAGCGGACAAGAGACCCAGTACTTC. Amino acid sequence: CASIASGQETQYF.

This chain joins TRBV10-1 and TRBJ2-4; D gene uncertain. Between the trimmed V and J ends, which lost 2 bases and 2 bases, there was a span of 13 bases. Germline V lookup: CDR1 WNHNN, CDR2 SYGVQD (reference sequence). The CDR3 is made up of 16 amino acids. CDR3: CASSEDATLTKNIQYF. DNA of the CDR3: TGCGCCAGCAGTGAGGACGCTACCCTAACCAAAAACATTCAGTACTTC.

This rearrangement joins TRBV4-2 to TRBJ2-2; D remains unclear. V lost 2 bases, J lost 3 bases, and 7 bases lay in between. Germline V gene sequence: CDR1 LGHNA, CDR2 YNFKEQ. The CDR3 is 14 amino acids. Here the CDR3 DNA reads TGTGCCAGCAGCCAAAACAGAGACACCGGGGAGCTGTTTTTT. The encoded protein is CASSQNRDTGELFF.

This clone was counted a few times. The CDR3 loop is CASSGNRWANTEAFF. Here the CDR3 DNA reads TGTGCCAGCAGTGGTAACAGGTGGGCCAACACTGAAGCTTTCTTT. The gene calls are TRBV6-1 and TRBJ1-1, with a weak D call TRBD1 (5 bases). This CDR3 spans 15 amino acids. Trimming took off 4 bases at V and 2 bases at J, with 14 bases between the two ends. Germline values: CDR1 MNHNS, CDR2 SASEGT.

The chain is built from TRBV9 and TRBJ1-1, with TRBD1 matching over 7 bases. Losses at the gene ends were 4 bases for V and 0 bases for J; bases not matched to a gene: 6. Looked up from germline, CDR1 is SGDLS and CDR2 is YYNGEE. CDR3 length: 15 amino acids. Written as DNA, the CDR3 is TGTGCCAGCAGCCCCCAGGGGGGCTTGAACACTGAAGCTTTCTTT. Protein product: CASSPQGGLNTEAFF. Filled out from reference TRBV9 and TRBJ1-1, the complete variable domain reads DSGVTQTPKHLITATGQRVTLRCSPRSGDLSVYWYQQSLDQGLQFLIQYYNGEERAKGNILERFSAQQFPDLHSELNLSSLELGDSALYFCASSPQGGLNTEAFFGQGTRLTVV.

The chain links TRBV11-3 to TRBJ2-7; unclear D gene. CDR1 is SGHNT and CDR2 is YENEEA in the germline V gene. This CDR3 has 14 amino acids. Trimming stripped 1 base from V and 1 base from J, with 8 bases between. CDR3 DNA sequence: TGTGCCAGCAGCTTAGGAAGAGGTTCCTACGAGCAGTACTTC. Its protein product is CASSLGRGSYEQYF.

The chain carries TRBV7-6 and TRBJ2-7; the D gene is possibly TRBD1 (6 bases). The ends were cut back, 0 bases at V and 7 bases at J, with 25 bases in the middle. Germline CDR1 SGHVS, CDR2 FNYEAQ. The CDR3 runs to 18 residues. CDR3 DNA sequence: TGTGCCAGCAGCTTAGCTAGCCCGACAGGCGCGAGGATGGGGGAGCAGTACTTC. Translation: CASSLASPTGARMGEQYF.

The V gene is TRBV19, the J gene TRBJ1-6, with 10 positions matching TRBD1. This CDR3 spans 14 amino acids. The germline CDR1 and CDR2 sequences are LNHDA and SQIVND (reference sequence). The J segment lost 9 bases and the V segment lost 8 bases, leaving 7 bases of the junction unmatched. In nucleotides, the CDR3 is TGTGCCAGTCGGACAGGGGGAATGAGTTCACCCCTCCACTTT. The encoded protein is CASRTGGMSSPLHF.

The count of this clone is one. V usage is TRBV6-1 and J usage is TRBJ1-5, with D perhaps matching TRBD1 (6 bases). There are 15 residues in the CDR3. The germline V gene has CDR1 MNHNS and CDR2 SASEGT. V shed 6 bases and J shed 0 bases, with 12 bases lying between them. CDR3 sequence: CASRKQGNSNQPQHF. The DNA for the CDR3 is TGTGCCAGCAGAAAACAGGGAAATAGCAATCAGCCCCAGCATTTT.

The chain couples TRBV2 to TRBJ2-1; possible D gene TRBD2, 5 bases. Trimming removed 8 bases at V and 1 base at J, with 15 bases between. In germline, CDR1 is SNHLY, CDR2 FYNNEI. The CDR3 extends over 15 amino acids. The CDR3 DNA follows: TGTGCCAGCTCCGAGGGTCACGGGTCCTACAATGAGCAGTTCTTC. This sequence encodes CASSEGHGSYNEQFF.

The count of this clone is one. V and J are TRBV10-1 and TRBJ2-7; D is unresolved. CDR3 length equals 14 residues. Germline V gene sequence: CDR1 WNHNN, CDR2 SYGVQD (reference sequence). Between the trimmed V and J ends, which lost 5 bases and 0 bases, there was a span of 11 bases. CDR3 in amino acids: CASSKDQSSYEQYF. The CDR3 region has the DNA TGCGCCAGCAGTAAGGACCAAAGCTCCTACGAGCAGTACTTC.

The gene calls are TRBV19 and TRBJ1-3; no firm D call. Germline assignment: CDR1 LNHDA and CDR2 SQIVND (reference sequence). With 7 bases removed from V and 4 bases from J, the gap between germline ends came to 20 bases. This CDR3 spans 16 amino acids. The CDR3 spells CASKSPSPGSGNTIYF. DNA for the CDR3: TGTGCCAGTAAATCACCGTCCCCGGGCTCAGGAAACACCATATATTTT. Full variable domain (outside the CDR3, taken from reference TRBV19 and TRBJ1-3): DGGITQSPKYLFRKEGQNVTLSCEQNLNHDAMYWYRQDPGQGLRLIYYSQIVNDFQKGDIAEGYSVSREKKESFPLTVTSAQKNPTAFYLCASKSPSPGSGNTIYFGEGSWLTVV.

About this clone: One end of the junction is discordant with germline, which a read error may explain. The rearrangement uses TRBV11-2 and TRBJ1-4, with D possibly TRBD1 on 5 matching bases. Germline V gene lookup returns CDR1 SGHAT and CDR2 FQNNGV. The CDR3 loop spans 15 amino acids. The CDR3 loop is CASGPGGTENEKLLF. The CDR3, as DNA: TGTGCCAGCGGCCCGGGGGGGACGGAAAATGAAAAACTGCTTTTT.

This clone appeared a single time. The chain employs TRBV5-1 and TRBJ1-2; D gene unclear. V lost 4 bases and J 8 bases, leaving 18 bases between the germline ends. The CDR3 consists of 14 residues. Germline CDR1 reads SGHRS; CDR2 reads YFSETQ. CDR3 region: CASSTETGSGGYTF. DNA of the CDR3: TGCGCCAGCAGCACCGAGACGGGTAGTGGAGGCTACACCTTC.

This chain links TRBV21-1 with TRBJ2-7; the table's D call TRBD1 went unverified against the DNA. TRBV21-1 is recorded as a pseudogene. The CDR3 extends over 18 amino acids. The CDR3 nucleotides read TGTGCCAGGACCAAGTTGGCTGACCGGGACAGGGCGGGCTACGAGCAGTACTTC. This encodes CARTKLADRDRAGYEQYF.

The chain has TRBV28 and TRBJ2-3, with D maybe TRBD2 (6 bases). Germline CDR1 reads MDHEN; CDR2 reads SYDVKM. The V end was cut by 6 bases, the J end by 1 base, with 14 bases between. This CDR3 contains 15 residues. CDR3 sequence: CASSPPTGGTDTQYF. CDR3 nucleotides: TGTGCCAGCAGCCCCCCAACGGGGGGCACAGATACGCAGTATTTT.

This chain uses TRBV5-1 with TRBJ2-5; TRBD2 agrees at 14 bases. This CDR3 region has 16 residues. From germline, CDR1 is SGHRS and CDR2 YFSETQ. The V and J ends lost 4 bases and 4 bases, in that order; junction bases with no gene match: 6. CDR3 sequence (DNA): TGCGCCAGCAGCCAGGGACTAGCGGGGGCGGGAGAGACCCAGTACTTC. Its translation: CASSQGLAGAGETQYF.

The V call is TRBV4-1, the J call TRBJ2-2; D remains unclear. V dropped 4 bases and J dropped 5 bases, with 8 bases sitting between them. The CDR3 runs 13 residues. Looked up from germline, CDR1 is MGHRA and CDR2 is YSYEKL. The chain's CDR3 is CASSPTSTGELFF. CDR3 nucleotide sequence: TGCGCCAGCAGCCCTACATCGACCGGGGAGCTGTTTTTT.

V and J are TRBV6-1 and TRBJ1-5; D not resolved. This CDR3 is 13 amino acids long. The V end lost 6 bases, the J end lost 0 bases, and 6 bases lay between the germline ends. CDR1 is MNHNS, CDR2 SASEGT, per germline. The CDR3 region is CASRGNSNQPQHF. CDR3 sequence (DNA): TGTGCCAGCAGGGGAAATAGCAATCAGCCCCAGCATTTT.

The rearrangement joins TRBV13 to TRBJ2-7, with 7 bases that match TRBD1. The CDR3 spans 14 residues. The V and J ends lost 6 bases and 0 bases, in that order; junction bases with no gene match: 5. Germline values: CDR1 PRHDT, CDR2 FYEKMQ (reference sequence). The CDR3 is CASRSTGLSYEQYF. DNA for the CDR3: TGTGCCAGCAGATCGACAGGGCTCTCCTACGAGCAGTACTTC.

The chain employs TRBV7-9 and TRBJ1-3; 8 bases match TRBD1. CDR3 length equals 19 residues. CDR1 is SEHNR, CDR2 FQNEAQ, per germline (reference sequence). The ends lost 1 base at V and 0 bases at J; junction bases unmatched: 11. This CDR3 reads CASSLVSGTGYSSGNTIYF. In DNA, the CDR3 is TGTGCCAGCAGCTTAGTATCCGGGACAGGTTACTCCTCTGGAAACACCATATATTTT. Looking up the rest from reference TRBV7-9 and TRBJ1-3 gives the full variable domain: DTGVSQNPRHKITKRGQNVTFRCDPISEHNRLYWYRQTLGQGPEFLTYFQNEAQLEKSRLLSDRFSAERPKGSFSTLEIQRTEQGDSAMYLCASSLVSGTGYSSGNTIYFGEGSWLTVV.

The CDR3: CASSLSGNEQYF. For the CDR3, the DNA is TGCGCCAGCAGCTTGTCGGGAAATGAGCAGTACTTC. V gene TRBV5-1 combines with J gene TRBJ2-7; TRBD2 is a possible D gene (5 bases). CDR1 is SGHRS and CDR2 is YFSETQ in the germline V gene. The CDR3 spans 12 residues. The V and J ends lost 1 base and 7 bases respectively, with 9 bases between them.

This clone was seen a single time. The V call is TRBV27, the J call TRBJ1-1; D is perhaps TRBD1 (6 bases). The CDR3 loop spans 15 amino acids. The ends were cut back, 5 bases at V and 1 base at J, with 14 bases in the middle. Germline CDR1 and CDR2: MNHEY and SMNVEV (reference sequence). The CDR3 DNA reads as TGTGCCAGCAGTCCGCGCCAGGGGCAGAACACTGAAGCTTTCTTT. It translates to CASSPRQGQNTEAFF.